Listed below are T cell receptor beta chains from one sample, sequenced in a study of OX40 agonist ivuxolimab in advanced cancers. The protocol was immunoSEQ multiplex PCR, while the TCRdb copy is restricted to in-frame clones and leaves out a portion. Of around 60,000 clones listed, roughly 90% are singletons. The input for sequencing was CD4+ or CD8+ T cells sorted from blood, taken in a trial of the OX40 agonist ivuxolimab. Source of these receptors: an adult with an advanced solid tumor such as melanoma, head and neck, liver or kidney cancer. CDR3s include the opening cysteine and the closing phenylalanine or tryptophan. The D gene is left open where the match is weak. Some rows have no size entry. The others give once, few or many, or a class for an expanded clone.

TGTGCCAGCGGCCCTCTAGGTAGATATAAAGATGAGCAGTTCTTC | CASGPLGRYKDEQFF | TRBV7-9 | . | . | TRBJ2-1
TGTGCCAGCAGCGTAGCAGGACTAAGCTACAATGAGCAGTTCTTC | CASSVAGLSYNEQFF | TRBV9 | . | . | TRBJ2-1
TGTGCTAGTGCCCAGGAAGGAACTAATGAAAAACTGTTTTTT | CASAQEGTNEKLFF | TRBV12-5 | . | . | TRBJ1-4
TGTGCCAGCAGCGTAGGGTGGGCGACTAGCGGGATTGCAGATACGCAGTATTTT | CASSVGWATSGIADTQYF | TRBV9 | TRBD2 | . | TRBJ2-3
TGTGCCAGCAGCTTGGACCCGATGGAGACCCAGTACTTC | CASSLDPMETQYF | TRBV7-9 | . | . | TRBJ2-5
TGTGCCAGTAGGGAGGTAGCCAAAAACATTCAGTACTTC | CASREVAKNIQYF | TRBV19 | . | . | TRBJ2-4
TGTGCCAGCAGCCAAGAGGTGGGACAGGGGGATGAGCAGTTCTTC | CASSQEVGQGDEQFF | TRBV4-2 | TRBD1 | few | TRBJ2-1
TGTGCCAGCAGCAAACGCCAACTCGACAGGTCCCAAACGGACGCCGGGGAGCTGTTTTTT | CASSKRQLDRSQTDAGELFF | TRBV21-1 | . | . | TRBJ2-2
TGTGCCAGCAGTTCCGGTGGACAGGTCCAAGAGACCCAGTACTTC | CASSSGGQVQETQYF | TRBV11-3 | TRBD1 | . | TRBJ2-5
TGTGCCAGTAACCGAGCCAAAAACATTCAGTACTTC | CASNRAKNIQYF | TRBV19 | . | . | TRBJ2-4
TGTGCCAGCAGCCCAGGACAGGGTGGGAGTTCACCCCTCCACTTT | CASSPGQGGSSPLHF | TRBV6-1 | TRBD1 | . | TRBJ1-6
TGTGCCAGCAGTCTTGAGGGGGGAGGGCCCCTTTACGAGCAGTACTTC | CASSLEGGGPLYEQYF | TRBV27 | . | . | TRBJ2-7
TGCAGCGTGGAGGGACAGGGGGTGCAGGACGAGCAGTACTTC | CSVEGQGVQDEQYF | TRBV29-1 | TRBD1 | . | TRBJ2-7
TGTGCCAGCAGCTTGAGGGCAGATTACGAGCAGTACTTC | CASSLRADYEQYF | TRBV5-6 | . | . | TRBJ2-7
TGTGCCAGCAGCTTACAGGGGGCGAGTACAGATACGCAGTATTTT | CASSLQGASTDTQYF | TRBV7-8 | TRBD1 | . | TRBJ2-3
TGTGCCAGCAGCTTCGAGCGGGGAGTGGTCGGGGAGCTGTTTTTT | CASSFERGVVGELFF | TRBV5-5 | TRBD2 | . | TRBJ2-2
TGTGCCAGCAGTTACGCTAGCGGGCGAGCCTACGAGCAGTACTTC | CASSYASGRAYEQYF | TRBV27 | TRBD2 | . | TRBJ2-7
TGTGCCAGCAGCCCAGGGGGGGGAGTCGCTGAAGCTTTCTTT | CASSPGGGVAEAFF | TRBV11-2 | TRBD1 | once | TRBJ1-1
TGTGCCAGCTCACGGGGAGAGAACTATGGCTACACCTTC | CASSRGENYGYTF | TRBV18 | . | few | TRBJ1-2
TGTGCCAGTAGTATAGATACAGGCACCGAAAAGAACACTGAAGCTTTCTTT | CASSIDTGTEKNTEAFF | TRBV19 | . | . | TRBJ1-1
TGTGCCAGCAGCCAGACCGGGGGCGGGAGGCGTGACGAGCAGTACTTC | CASSQTGGGRRDEQYF | TRBV4-2 | TRBD2 | once | TRBJ2-7
TGTGCCAGCAGTGAGGGACAGAGCTCCTACGAGCAGTACTTC | CASSEGQSSYEQYF | TRBV6-6 | TRBD1 | . | TRBJ2-7
TGCAGCGTGTACAGAGAAGGGGAGCAGTACTTC | CSVYREGEQYF | TRBV29-1 | . | . | TRBJ2-7
TGCGCCAGCAGCGGGACAGGGCACTTAAATGAAAAACTGTTTTTT | CASSGTGHLNEKLFF | TRBV5-1 | TRBD1 | . | TRBJ1-4
TGTGCCAGCAGCCCGGGGACTAGCTTCGGCACAGATACGCAGTATTTT | CASSPGTSFGTDTQYF | TRBV7-3 | TRBD2 | . | TRBJ2-3
TGTGCCAGTAGTGCGGACAGCCCCTCTGGGGCCAACGTCCTGACTTTC | CASSADSPSGANVLTF | TRBV19 | . | . | TRBJ2-6
TGTGCCAGCAGCGTAGTCGCGGGATGGGGAAATGAGCAGTTCTTC | CASSVVAGWGNEQFF | TRBV9 | . | . | TRBJ2-1
TGTGCCAGCAGTTTATTACCGGGACAGGAGCCAGGCACAGATACGCAGTATTTT | CASSLLPGQEPGTDTQYF | TRBV28 | TRBD1 | . | TRBJ2-3
TGTGCTAGTGGTGCCAAGTATGCAGGACAAAGTCGGGCCAACGTCCTGACTTTC | CASGAKYAGQSRANVLTF | TRBV12-5 | . | . | TRBJ2-6
TGCGCCAGCAGCCAAGATAGAGCGGGAGGGCCTGAGCAGTTCTTC | CASSQDRAGGPEQFF | TRBV4-3 | TRBD2 | . | TRBJ2-1
TGTGCCAGCAGCTTAGGTCCCGAGGAACTAGCGGGGGGAACAGATACGCAGTATTTT | CASSLGPEELAGGTDTQYF | TRBV11-3 | TRBD2 | . | TRBJ2-3
TGTGCCAGCAGCTTTAGCGGGAGAAGCACAGATACGCAGTATTTT | CASSFSGRSTDTQYF | TRBV7-9 | TRBD2 | . | TRBJ2-3
TGTGCCAGCGGAATGGACAGGGAGAAGGATCAGCCCCAGCATTTT | CASGMDREKDQPQHF | TRBV7-9 | TRBD1 | . | TRBJ1-5
TGCGCCAGCAGCCATTGGGCGGGAGGCAGCACCGGGGAGCTGTTTTTT | CASSHWAGGSTGELFF | TRBV4-1 | TRBD2 | . | TRBJ2-2
TGCGCCAGCAGCCACGGACGTAGGAATGAGCAGTTCTTC | CASSHGRRNEQFF | TRBV4-1 | . | . | TRBJ2-1
TGTGCCAGCAGCTTAGCACGCGGGATGAACACCGGGGAGCTGTTTTTT | CASSLARGMNTGELFF | TRBV7-9 | . | . | TRBJ2-2
TGTGCCTGGAGTGTAACGGTGGACACTGAAGCTTTCTTT | CAWSVTVDTEAFF | TRBV30 | . | . | TRBJ1-1
TGTGCCAGCAGCGGCCCGGGACAGGGGACCGGGGAGCTGTTTTTT | CASSGPGQGTGELFF | TRBV7-6 | TRBD1 | . | TRBJ2-2
TGCGCCAGCAGCTGGACCCATCCGGCTGGGGACGAGCAGTACTTC | CASSWTHPAGDEQYF | TRBV5-1 | . | . | TRBJ2-7
TGCGCCAGCAGCCAAGATGGAGAGGGAATAACCTCTGGGGCCAACGTCCTGACTTTC | CASSQDGEGITSGANVLTF | TRBV4-3 | . | . | TRBJ2-6
TGTGCCAGCAGCTTGAAGGGGATATGGAATCAGCCCCAGCATTTT | CASSLKGIWNQPQHF | TRBV5-6 | . | once | TRBJ1-5
TGTGCCACCAACTTGGCGCGGGAGGCTCCGAACACCGGGGAGCTGTTTTTT | CATNLAREAPNTGELFF | TRBV28 | TRBD2 | once | TRBJ2-2
TGTGCCAGCAGCTTAGCGGGAAGCTCCTACAATGAGCAGTTCTTC | CASSLAGSSYNEQFF | TRBV7-8 | . | . | TRBJ2-1
TGCGCCAGCAGCCAAGATTCCCTCCCGGGCATCGTAGGCTTAGAAAAACTGTTTTTT | CASSQDSLPGIVGLEKLFF | TRBV4-1 | . | . | TRBJ1-4
TGTGCCAGCAGCCTCCGGCCGGGACTTACAACCTACGAGCAGTACTTC | CASSLRPGLTTYEQYF | TRBV14 | . | . | TRBJ2-7
TGTGCCAGCAGCGCCTTCGAAGCTTTCTTT | CASSAFEAFF | TRBV11-2 | . | . | TRBJ1-1
TGTGCCAGCAGCTTGGGGGACACGTCCTACGAGCAGTACTTC | CASSLGDTSYEQYF | TRBV5-8 | . | . | TRBJ2-7
TGTGCCAGCAGCCCGGGCCCCGCTGAGTTCTTC | CASSPGPAEFF | TRBV28 | . | . | TRBJ2-1
TGTGCCAGCAGTTACTTACAGCGAGGTGAGCAGTTCTTC | CASSYLQRGEQFF | TRBV6-5 | . | . | TRBJ2-1